The entry below describes one T cell receptor beta chain. Its antigen is not identified. Generated by immunoSEQ multiplex PCR, the TCRdb table keeps only in-frame clones and is missing some. The repertoire holds 600,000 to 800,000 clones, with roughly 72% as singletons. Within Nashville, Tennessee resided all donors, each a Caucasian adult. CD4+ cell separation produced CD45RA+ naive and CD45RA-negative memory subsets. This entry comes from a study of shared clonotypes between healthy human individuals. Findings of the study overall: Naive subsets generally had larger estimated richness than memory subsets. Since donors were few, the genetic and exposure-history diversity represented was limited.

Trimming shortened V by 6 bases and J by 6 bases, and 17 bases separated the two germline ends. The CDR3 is 15 amino acids. The germline V gene encodes CDR1 MNHEY and CDR2 SVGAGI. The chain links TRBV6-5 to TRBJ1-4; the D is unclear. Input material: memory CD4+ T cells sorted from blood. Noted subset: CD45RA-negative fraction. This TCR derives from a woman in her 30s in good health. CDR3 protein: CASRPRSGRYEKLFF. CDR3 nucleotide sequence: TGTGCCAGCAGGCCTCGCAGTGGTCGGTATGAAAAACTGTTTTTT.